These T cell receptor beta chains were read from a single sample in a study of CD8 T cells in ankylosing spondylitis. Each CDR3 protein gets one entry after TCRdb re-called the 5' RACE reads with MiXCR. The sample lists fewer than 250,000 distinct CDR3 sequences, about 26% occurring once. Input material: blood, either unsorted or a sorted T cell fraction (not recorded which). The receptors were sampled from a male donor with ankylosing spondylitis or in good health (not recorded which). Both conserved end residues are part of each CDR3. A D gene is named only where the DNA matches it firmly. Expanded clones are given a class, and other clones once, few, many or no size at all.

v_gene: TRBV20-1
d_gene: TRBD2
abundance: NA
j_gene: TRBJ2-1
CDR3nt: TGCAGTGCATTGGGACTAGCGGGAGCTCAGGGCTCCTACAATGAGCAGTTCTTC
CDR3aa: CSALGLAGAQGSYNEQFF

v_gene: TRBV28
d_gene: NA
abundance: NA
j_gene: TRBJ2-1
CDR3nt: TGTGCCAGCAGCTACAATTTGGGGGCCCTCAATGAGCAGTTCTTC
CDR3aa: CASSYNLGALNEQFF

v_gene: TRBV5-5
d_gene: NA
abundance: many
j_gene: TRBJ2-7
CDR3nt: TGTGCCAGCAGCTTGCGGGGATACGAGCAGCACTTC
CDR3aa: CASSLRGYEQHF

v_gene: TRBV9
d_gene: TRBD2
abundance: many
j_gene: TRBJ2-1
CDR3nt: TGTGCCAGCAGCCCGACTAGCGGGAGGGTTGAGCAGTTCTTC
CDR3aa: CASSPTSGRVEQFF

v_gene: TRBV28
d_gene: NA
abundance: many
j_gene: TRBJ1-1
CDR3nt: TGTGCCAGCCACGGACGGAGTGAAGCTTTCTTT
CDR3aa: CASHGRSEAFF

v_gene: TRBV28
d_gene: NA
abundance: NA
j_gene: TRBJ2-7
CDR3nt: TGTGCCAGCAGCCCCGGGACACCTCCCTACGAGCAGTACTTC
CDR3aa: CASSPGTPPYEQYF

v_gene: TRBV29-1
d_gene: NA
abundance: many
j_gene: TRBJ2-5
CDR3nt: TGCAGCGTTGAAGCCCCTTTAGAGACCCAGTACTTC
CDR3aa: CSVEAPLETQYF

v_gene: TRBV20-1
d_gene: TRBD2
abundance: NA
j_gene: TRBJ2-1
CDR3nt: TGCAGTGCTAGAGGCGGGAGGAGCTCCTACAATGAGCAGTTCTTC
CDR3aa: CSARGGRSSYNEQFF

v_gene: TRBV5-6
d_gene: TRBD2
abundance: many
j_gene: TRBJ2-2
CDR3nt: TGTGCCAGCAGCTTTAGACTAGCGGGCAACACCGGGGAGCTGTTTTTT
CDR3aa: CASSFRLAGNTGELFF

v_gene: TRBV29-1
d_gene: NA
abundance: NA
j_gene: TRBJ2-7
CDR3nt: TGCAGCGTTGAAACAGGCAAACTCTACGAGCAGTACTTC
CDR3aa: CSVETGKLYEQYF

v_gene: TRBV29-1
d_gene: NA
abundance: NA
j_gene: TRBJ2-3
CDR3nt: TGCAGCGTTGAGTCCGCGGGTCATGCAGATACGCAGTATTTT
CDR3aa: CSVESAGHADTQYF

v_gene: TRBV29-1
d_gene: TRBD2
abundance: many
j_gene: TRBJ2-1
CDR3nt: TGCAGCGGAACTAGGACTAGCGGTTACAATGAGCAGTTCTTC
CDR3aa: CSGTRTSGYNEQFF

v_gene: TRBV6-5
d_gene: NA
abundance: few
j_gene: TRBJ2-7
CDR3nt: TGTGCCAGCAGTTACGCCCCCGGGAGCGGGCCCTACGAGCAGTACTTC
CDR3aa: CASSYAPGSGPYEQYF

v_gene: TRBV15
d_gene: TRBD2
abundance: few
j_gene: TRBJ2-2
CDR3nt: TGTGCCACCAGCGGGGGACTAGCGGGAGAACCTACCGGGGAGCTGTTTTTT
CDR3aa: CATSGGLAGEPTGELFF

v_gene: TRBV29-1
d_gene: NA
abundance: many
j_gene: TRBJ2-1
CDR3nt: TGCAGCGGAAGACTAAGTGATTACAATGAGCAGTTCTTC
CDR3aa: CSGRLSDYNEQFF

v_gene: TRBV20-1
d_gene: NA
abundance: once
j_gene: TRBJ2-7
CDR3nt: TGCAGTGCTAGTATTTCGGCGGGAACCGCCTACGAGCAGTACTTC
CDR3aa: CSASISAGTAYEQYF

v_gene: TRBV3-1
d_gene: NA
abundance: many
j_gene: TRBJ2-3
CDR3nt: TGTGCCAGCAGCCAATCTCTAGCAAGCACAGATACGCAGTATTTT
CDR3aa: CASSQSLASTDTQYF

v_gene: TRBV21-1
d_gene: NA
abundance: many
j_gene: TRBJ2-5
CDR3nt: TGTGCCAGCAGCAATCCGACCCCCCGGAGTCCCCCGAGGAAGACCCAGTACTTC
CDR3aa: CASSNPTPRSPPRKTQYF

v_gene: TRBV7-2
d_gene: NA
abundance: NA
j_gene: TRBJ2-3
CDR3nt: TGTGCCAGCAGCTTTTCCGGGAGTAGAATAGGTCGGGAGTATTTT
CDR3aa: CASSFSGSRIGREYF

v_gene: TRBV12-3/TRBV12-4
d_gene: TRBD2
abundance: many
j_gene: TRBJ2-1
CDR3nt: TGTGCCAGCAGGGTAGCGGGATCCGGTGAGCAGTTCTTC
CDR3aa: CASRVAGSGEQFF

v_gene: TRBV18
d_gene: NA
abundance: once
j_gene: TRBJ2-1
CDR3nt: TGTGCCAGCTCGCGACCTGGCTCTTCCAATGAGCAGTTCTTC
CDR3aa: CASSRPGSSNEQFF

v_gene: TRBV11-2
d_gene: TRBD2
abundance: few
j_gene: TRBJ2-1
CDR3nt: TGTGCCAGCAGCTCTAGAACTAGCGGGATATCCTACAATGAGCAGTTCTTC
CDR3aa: CASSSRTSGISYNEQFF

v_gene: TRBV6-1
d_gene: NA
abundance: few
j_gene: TRBJ1-5
CDR3nt: TGTGCCAGCAGTATATACCTAGGCTCGCCCCAGCATTTT
CDR3aa: CASSIYLGSPQHF

v_gene: TRBV28
d_gene: NA
abundance: many
j_gene: TRBJ2-7
CDR3nt: TGTGCCAGCAGTTTAACCGGGTCACTCTACGAGCAGTACTTC
CDR3aa: CASSLTGSLYEQYF

v_gene: TRBV5-1
d_gene: TRBD1
abundance: NA
j_gene: TRBJ2-5
CDR3nt: TGCGCCAGCAGCCTCCGGGACAGGGCACAAGAGACCCAGTACTTC
CDR3aa: CASSLRDRAQETQYF

v_gene: TRBV10-3
d_gene: NA
abundance: many
j_gene: TRBJ2-5
CDR3nt: TGTGCCAACGCCGGGGGATTCGGAGAGACCCAGTACTTC
CDR3aa: CANAGGFGETQYF

v_gene: TRBV20-1
d_gene: NA
abundance: NA
j_gene: TRBJ2-5
CDR3nt: TGCAGTGCCTGGGAGCAACAAGAGACCCAGTACTTC
CDR3aa: CSAWEQQETQYF

v_gene: TRBV9
d_gene: NA
abundance: NA
j_gene: TRBJ2-2
CDR3nt: TGTGCCAGCACCCGTACGACCGGGGAGCTGTTTTTT
CDR3aa: CASTRTTGELFF

v_gene: TRBV4-1
d_gene: TRBD2
abundance: many
j_gene: TRBJ2-3
CDR3nt: TGCGCCAGCAGCCAAGACGGGCCCCGCGGGAGCCGAGCAGATACGCAGTATTTT
CDR3aa: CASSQDGPRGSRADTQYF

v_gene: TRBV2
d_gene: NA
abundance: many
j_gene: TRBJ2-1
CDR3nt: TGTGCCAGCAGTGAATGGGGGCCTGAGCAGTTCTTC
CDR3aa: CASSEWGPEQFF

v_gene: TRBV7-9
d_gene: NA
abundance: NA
j_gene: TRBJ1-2
CDR3nt: TGTGCCAGCAGCTTAGCGCTCGGTGGCTATGGCTACACCTTC
CDR3aa: CASSLALGGYGYTF

v_gene: TRBV20-1
d_gene: NA
abundance: NA
j_gene: TRBJ1-4
CDR3nt: TGCAGTGCTAAGGACAGCTCCACTAATGAAAAACTGTTTTTT
CDR3aa: CSAKDSSTNEKLFF

v_gene: TRBV5-1
d_gene: NA
abundance: many
j_gene: TRBJ2-3
CDR3nt: TGCGCCAGCAGCTTGGGGGGGACAAACACAGATACGCAGTATTTT
CDR3aa: CASSLGGTNTDTQYF

v_gene: TRBV4-2
d_gene: NA
abundance: NA
j_gene: TRBJ2-5
CDR3nt: TGTGCCAGCAGCCAAGATGGGGGGGGGGCGCAAGAGACCCAGTACTTC
CDR3aa: CASSQDGGGAQETQYF

v_gene: TRBV6-1
d_gene: NA
abundance: NA
j_gene: TRBJ2-7
CDR3nt: TGTGCCAGCCTAGTCCACGGGGCCCGAGGGTACGAGCAGTACTTC
CDR3aa: CASLVHGARGYEQYF

v_gene: TRBV29-1
d_gene: NA
abundance: NA
j_gene: TRBJ2-5
CDR3nt: TGCAGCGTATATGGGACGGGTTGGGAGACCCAGTACTTC
CDR3aa: CSVYGTGWETQYF

v_gene: TRBV11-2
d_gene: NA
abundance: many
j_gene: TRBJ2-1
CDR3nt: TGTGCCAGCAGCCCCCGACGGGGAGTTGTGAACAATGAGCAGTTCTTC
CDR3aa: CASSPRRGVVNNEQFF

v_gene: TRBV29-1
d_gene: NA
abundance: NA
j_gene: TRBJ1-1
CDR3nt: TGCAGCGTATTTCAAGTAAACACTGAAGCTTTCTTT
CDR3aa: CSVFQVNTEAFF